This T cell receptor (beta chain) was recovered during a study of cytomegalovirus exposure and HLA in healthy donors. Study outcomes and limitations: Rare TCR sequences predominated, though certain public TCRs were found in many donors. Confirmation was obtained in vitro that three CMV-associated chains are specific for CMV antigens. The study flagged roughly 150 TCR beta chains as cytomegalovirus-associated.

The germline V gene encodes CDR1 SGDLS and CDR2 YYNGEE. The length of the CDR3 is 16 residues. Between the trimmed V and J ends, which lost 2 bases and 3 bases, there was a span of 17 bases. Regarding this clone: Its target is not known.

Repertoires were generated with immunoSEQ multiplex PCR, while TCRdb's copy carries only in-frame clones and drops some. The sample has approximately 160,000 clones, around 85% seen once. The gene calls are TRBV9 and TRBJ2-5; TRBD2 might be the D (5 bases). The TCR originated in a man in his thirties or forties in good health and CMV-seropositive. The sample taken for sequencing was PBMCs. The CDR3 region has the DNA TGTGCCAGCAGCGTTTACGGTGAGGGTTGGGAAGAGACCCAGTACTTC. Translation: CASSVYGEGWEETQYF.